This T cell receptor beta chain was found in a study of technical replicates of blood from a few donors. Trimming at V came to 0 bases and at J to 3 bases, leaving 4 bases not matched to a gene. CDR3 length equals 15 residues. Germline loops: CDR1 SQVTM, CDR2 ANQGSEA. Some clones are missing from TCRdb's copy, which holds only in-frame ones; the method was immunoSEQ multiplex PCR. This sample carries tens of thousands of clones, 90% to 95% of them seen once, and the ten largest clones take around 0.3%. The source of this sequence is a human donor in good health. The chain combines TRBV29-1 with TRBJ1-2; 10 bases align to TRBD1. Sequenced: T cells isolated from PBMCs. CDR3 bases: TGCAGCGTTGAAGACAGACAGGGGGCCGACTATGGCTACACCTTC. The encoded protein is CSVEDRQGADYGYTF.